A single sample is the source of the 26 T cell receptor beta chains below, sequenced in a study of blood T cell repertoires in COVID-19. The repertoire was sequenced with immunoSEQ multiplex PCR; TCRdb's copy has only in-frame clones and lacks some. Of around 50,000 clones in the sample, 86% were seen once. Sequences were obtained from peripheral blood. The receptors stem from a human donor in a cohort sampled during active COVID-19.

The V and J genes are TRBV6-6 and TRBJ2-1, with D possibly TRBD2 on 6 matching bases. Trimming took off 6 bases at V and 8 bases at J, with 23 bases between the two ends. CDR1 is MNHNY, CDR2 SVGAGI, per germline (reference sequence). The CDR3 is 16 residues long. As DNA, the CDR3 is TGTGCCAGCAGCCACCAGCGCGGGGTCTTTTTCTATGAGCAGTTCTTC. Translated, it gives CASSHQRGVFFYEQFF.

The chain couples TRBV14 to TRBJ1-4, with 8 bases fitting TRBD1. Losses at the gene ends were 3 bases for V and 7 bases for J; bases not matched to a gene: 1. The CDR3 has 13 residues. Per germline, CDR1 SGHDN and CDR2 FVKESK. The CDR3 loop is CASSQTGVEKLFF. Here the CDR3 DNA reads TGTGCCAGCAGCCAGACAGGGGTTGAAAAACTGTTTTTT. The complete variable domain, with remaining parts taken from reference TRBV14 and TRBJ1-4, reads EAGVTQFPSHSVIEKGQTVTLRCDPISGHDNLYWYRRVMGKEIKFLLHFVKESKQDESGMPNNRFLAERTGGTYSTLKVQPAELEDSGVYFCASSQTGVEKLFFGSGTQLSVL.

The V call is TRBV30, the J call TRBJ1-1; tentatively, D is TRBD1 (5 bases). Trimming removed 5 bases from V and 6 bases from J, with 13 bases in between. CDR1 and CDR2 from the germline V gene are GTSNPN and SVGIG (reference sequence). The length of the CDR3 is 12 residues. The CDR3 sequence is CAWPGPGAEAFF. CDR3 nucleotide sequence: TGTGCCTGGCCTGGTCCGGGGGCTGAAGCTTTCTTT. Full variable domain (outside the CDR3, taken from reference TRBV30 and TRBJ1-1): SQTIHQWPATLVQPVGSPLSLECTVEGTSNPNLYWYRQAAGRGLQLLFYSVGIGQISSEVPQNLSASRPQDRQFILSSKKLLLSDSGFYLCAWPGPGAEAFFGQGTRLTVV.

CDR3 sequence: CASRVHSGRKPGANVLTF. In DNA, the CDR3 is TGCGCCAGCAGAGTCCATAGCGGGAGAAAACCTGGGGCCAACGTCCTGACTTTC. This rearrangement joins TRBV23-1 to TRBJ2-6; 9 bases agree with TRBD2. TRBV23-1 falls under the ORF class, with uncertain function. The CDR3 runs to 18 residues. Losses at the gene ends were 6 bases for V and 2 bases for J; bases not matched to a gene: 11.

The CDR3 DNA reads as TGTGCCAGCAATTTGGAGGGTGGAACCACTGAAGCTTTCTTT. Protein: CASNLEGGTTEAFF. The chain combines TRBV2 with TRBJ1-1, with D unresolved. V was clipped by 7 bases and J by 4 bases, with 16 bases between them. The length of the CDR3 is 14 residues. The germline CDR1 and CDR2 sequences are SNHLY and FYNNEI.

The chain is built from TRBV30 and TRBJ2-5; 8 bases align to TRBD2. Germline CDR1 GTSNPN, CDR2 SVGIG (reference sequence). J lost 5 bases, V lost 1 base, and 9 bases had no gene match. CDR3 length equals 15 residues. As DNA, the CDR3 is TGTGCCTGGAGTGAGGTCGGGGGGGCTCGGGAGACCCAGTACTTC. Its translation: CAWSEVGGARETQYF.

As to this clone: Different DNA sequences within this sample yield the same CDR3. The CDR3 loop reads CASSQEPLAGGYEQYF. The CDR3 nucleotides are TGCGCCAGCAGCCAAGAGCCACTAGCGGGAGGCTACGAGCAGTACTTC. The chain couples TRBV4-1 to TRBJ2-7; 12 nucleotides line up with TRBD2. J gave up 3 bases and V 0 bases, and 3 bases lay outside the gene matches. Germline V gene sequence: CDR1 MGHRA, CDR2 YSYEKL. The CDR3 is 16 residues long.

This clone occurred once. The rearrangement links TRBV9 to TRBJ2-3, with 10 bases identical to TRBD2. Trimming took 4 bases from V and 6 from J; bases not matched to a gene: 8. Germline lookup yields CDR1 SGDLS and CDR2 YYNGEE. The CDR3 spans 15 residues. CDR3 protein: CASSPASGGRDTQYF. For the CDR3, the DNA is TGTGCCAGCAGCCCAGCTAGCGGGGGAAGGGATACGCAGTATTTT.

The chain's CDR3 is CASSLAGIDTDTQYF. The CDR3 DNA sequence: TGCGCCAGCAGCTTGGCGGGAATAGACACAGATACGCAGTATTTT. The chain joins TRBV5-1 to TRBJ2-3; possibly TRBD2 for D (5 bases). V dropped 0 bases and J dropped 2 bases, with 10 bases sitting between them. This CDR3 is 15 amino acids long. CDR1 SGHRS and CDR2 YFSETQ come from the germline V gene.

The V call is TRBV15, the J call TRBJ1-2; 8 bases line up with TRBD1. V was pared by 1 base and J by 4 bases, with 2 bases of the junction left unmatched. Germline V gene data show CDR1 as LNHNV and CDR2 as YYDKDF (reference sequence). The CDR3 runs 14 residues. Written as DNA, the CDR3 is TGTGCCACCAGCAGAGCAGGGGGCGCCTATGGCTACACCTTC. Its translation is CATSRAGGAYGYTF.

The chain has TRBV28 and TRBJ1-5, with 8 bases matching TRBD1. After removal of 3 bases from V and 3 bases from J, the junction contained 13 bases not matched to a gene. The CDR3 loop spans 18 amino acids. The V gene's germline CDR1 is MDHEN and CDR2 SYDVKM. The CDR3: CASSFDGAGGANNQPQHF. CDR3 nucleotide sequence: TGTGCCAGCAGTTTTGATGGGGCAGGGGGCGCGAACAATCAGCCCCAGCATTTT.

DNA of the CDR3: TGTGCCAGCAGGCCGACAGGGGGTGCAGATACGCAGTATTTT. This encodes CASRPTGGADTQYF. The genes are TRBV5-6 and TRBJ2-3; 9 bases fit TRBD1. Germline CDR1 is SGHDT and CDR2 is YYEEEE. Germline trimming cut 5 bases from V and 4 bases from J; bases unmatched to any gene: 5. The length of the CDR3 is 14 residues. The full variable domain, in which reference TRBV5-6 and TRBJ2-3 provide the parts outside the CDR3, is DAGVTQSPTHLIKTRGQQVTLRCSPKSGHDTVSWYQQALGQGPQFIFQYYEEEERQRGNFPDRFSGHQFPNYSSELNVNALLLGDSALYLCASRPTGGADTQYFGPGTRLTVL.

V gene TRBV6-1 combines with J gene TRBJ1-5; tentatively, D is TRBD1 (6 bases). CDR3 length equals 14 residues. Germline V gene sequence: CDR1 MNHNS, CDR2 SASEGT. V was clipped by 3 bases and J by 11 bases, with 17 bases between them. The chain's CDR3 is CASSESRRAGAQHF. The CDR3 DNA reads TGTGCCAGCAGTGAGAGCAGGAGAGCAGGGGCCCAGCATTTT.

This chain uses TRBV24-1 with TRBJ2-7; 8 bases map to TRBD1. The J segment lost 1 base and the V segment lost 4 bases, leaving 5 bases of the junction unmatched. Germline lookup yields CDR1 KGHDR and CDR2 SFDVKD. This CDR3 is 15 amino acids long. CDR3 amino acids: CATSEQGAISYEQYF. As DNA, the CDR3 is TGTGCCACCAGTGAGCAGGGGGCAATTTCCTACGAGCAGTACTTC.

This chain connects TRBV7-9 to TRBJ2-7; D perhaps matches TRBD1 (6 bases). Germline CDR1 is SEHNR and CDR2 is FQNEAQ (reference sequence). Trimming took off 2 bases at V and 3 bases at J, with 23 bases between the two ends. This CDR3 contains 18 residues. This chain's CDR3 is CASSLNRAERGSRYEQYF. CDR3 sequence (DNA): TGTGCCAGCAGCTTAAACAGGGCAGAAAGGGGGTCCCGCTACGAGCAGTACTTC.

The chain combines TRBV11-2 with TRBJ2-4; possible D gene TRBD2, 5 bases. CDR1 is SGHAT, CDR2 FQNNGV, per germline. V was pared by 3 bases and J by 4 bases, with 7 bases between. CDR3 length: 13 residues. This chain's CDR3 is CASSFTSKNIQYF. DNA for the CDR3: TGTGCCAGCAGCTTCACTAGTAAAAACATTCAGTACTTC.

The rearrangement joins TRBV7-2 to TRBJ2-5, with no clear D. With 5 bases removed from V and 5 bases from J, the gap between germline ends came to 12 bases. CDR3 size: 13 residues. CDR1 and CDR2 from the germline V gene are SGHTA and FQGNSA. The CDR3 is CASSPSLLETQYF. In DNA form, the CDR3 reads TGTGCCAGCAGCCCCTCCCTTTTGGAGACCCAGTACTTC.

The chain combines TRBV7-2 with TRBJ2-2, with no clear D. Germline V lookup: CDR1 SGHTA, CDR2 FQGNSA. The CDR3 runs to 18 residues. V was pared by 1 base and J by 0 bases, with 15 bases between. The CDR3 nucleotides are TGTGCCAGCAGCTTAGTCCAACTTGGGCCCGCGAACACCGGGGAGCTGTTTTTT. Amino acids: CASSLVQLGPANTGELFF.

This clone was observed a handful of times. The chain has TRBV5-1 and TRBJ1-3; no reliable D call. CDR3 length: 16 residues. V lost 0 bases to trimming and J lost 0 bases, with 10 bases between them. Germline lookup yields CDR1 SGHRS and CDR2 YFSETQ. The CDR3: CASSLVGTNSGNTIYF. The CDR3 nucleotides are TGCGCCAGCAGCTTGGTTGGCACCAACTCTGGAAACACCATATATTTT.

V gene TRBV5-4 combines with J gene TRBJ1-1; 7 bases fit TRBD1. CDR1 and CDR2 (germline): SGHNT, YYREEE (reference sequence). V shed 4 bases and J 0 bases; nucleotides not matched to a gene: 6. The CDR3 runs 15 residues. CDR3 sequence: CASSVKQGMNTEAFF. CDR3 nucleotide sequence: TGTGCCAGCAGCGTCAAACAGGGGATGAACACTGAAGCTTTCTTT.

CDR3 amino acids: CASSFPRLAGGQGQFF. In nucleotides, the CDR3 is TGTGCCAGCAGCTTCCCCCGTCTAGCGGGAGGACAGGGGCAGTTCTTC. The chain carries TRBV5-5 and TRBJ2-1; 11 nucleotides match TRBD2. Germline values: CDR1 SGHKS, CDR2 YYEKEE (reference sequence). The CDR3 is 16 residues long. Trimming at V came to 2 bases and at J to 12 bases, leaving 13 bases not matched to a gene.

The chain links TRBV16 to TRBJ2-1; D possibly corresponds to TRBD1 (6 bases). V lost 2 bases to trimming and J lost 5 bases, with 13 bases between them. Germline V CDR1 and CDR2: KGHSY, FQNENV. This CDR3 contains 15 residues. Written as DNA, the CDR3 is TGTGCCAGCAGCCAAGTCTGGACAGCTAACAATGAGCAGTTCTTC. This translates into CASSQVWTANNEQFF.

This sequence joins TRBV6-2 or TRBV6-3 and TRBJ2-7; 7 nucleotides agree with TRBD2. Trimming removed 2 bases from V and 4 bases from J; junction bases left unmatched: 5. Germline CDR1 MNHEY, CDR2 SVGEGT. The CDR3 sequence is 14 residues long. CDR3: CASSYRTSAYEQYF. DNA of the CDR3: TGTGCCAGCAGTTACCGAACTAGCGCTTACGAGCAGTACTTC.

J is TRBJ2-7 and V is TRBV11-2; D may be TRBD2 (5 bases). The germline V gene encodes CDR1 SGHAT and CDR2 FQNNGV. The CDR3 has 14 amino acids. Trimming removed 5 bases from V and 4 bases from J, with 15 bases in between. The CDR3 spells CASSVAPEGYEQYF. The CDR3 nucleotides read TGTGCCAGCAGCGTGGCCCCCGAGGGTTACGAGCAGTACTTC.

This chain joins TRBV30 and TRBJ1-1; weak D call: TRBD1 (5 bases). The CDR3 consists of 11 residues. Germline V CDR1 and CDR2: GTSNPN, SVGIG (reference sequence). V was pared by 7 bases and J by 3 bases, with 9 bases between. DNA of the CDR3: TGTGCCTACGGGGGGTACACTGAAGCTTTCTTT. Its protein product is CAYGGYTEAFF.

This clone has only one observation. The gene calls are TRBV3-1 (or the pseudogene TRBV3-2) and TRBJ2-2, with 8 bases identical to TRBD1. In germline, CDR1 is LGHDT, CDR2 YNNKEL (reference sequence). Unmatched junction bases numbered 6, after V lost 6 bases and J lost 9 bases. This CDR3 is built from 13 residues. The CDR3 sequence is CASSHQGARELFF. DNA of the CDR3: TGTGCCAGCAGTCATCAGGGGGCTCGGGAGCTGTTTTTT.